The next 8 T cell receptor beta chains were all read from a single sample in a study of OX40 agonist ivuxolimab in advanced cancers. Sequencing used immunoSEQ multiplex PCR; TCRdb keeps in-frame clones, though not all of them. In the table there are tens of thousands of clones, 75% to 90% of which are singletons. The specimen was CD4+ or CD8+ T cells sorted from blood, collected in a trial of the OX40 agonist ivuxolimab. These receptor sequences come from an adult with an advanced solid tumor such as melanoma, head and neck, liver or kidney cancer.

The chain has TRBV2 and TRBJ2-7; 10 nucleotides line up with TRBD2. The CDR3 length is 14 residues. Germline V gene sequence: CDR1 SNHLY, CDR2 FYNNEI. V dropped 6 bases and J dropped 4; count of bases not matched to a gene: 6. The CDR3 sequence is CASSASGSRYEQYF. CDR3 nucleotide sequence: TGTGCCAGCAGCGCTAGCGGGAGTAGGTACGAGCAGTACTTC.

V is TRBV5-4 and J is TRBJ1-5, with D unresolved. This CDR3 has 14 amino acids. Per the germline V gene, CDR1 is SGHNT and CDR2 is YYREEE (reference sequence). V dropped 3 bases and J dropped 1 base, with 8 bases sitting between them. CDR3 in DNA: TGTGCCAGCAGCTCGGGAGGGAGCAATCAGCCCCAGCATTTT. It is translated as CASSSGGSNQPQHF.

The chain recombines TRBV21-1 with TRBJ2-3; TRBD1 is the table's D call, not checked against the DNA. TRBV21-1 is deemed a pseudogene. CDR3 length equals 15 residues. CDR3: CASSKKGDLTDTQYF. In DNA form, the CDR3 reads TGTGCCAGCAGCAAAAAGGGGGACCTAACAGATACGCAGTATTTT.

The V gene is TRBV18, the J gene TRBJ2-1; no definite D call. The CDR3 is 17 amino acids. CDR1 and CDR2 from the germline V gene are KGHSH and LQKENI. V was trimmed by 3 bases and J by 6 bases, leaving 21 bases between them. For the CDR3, the DNA is TGTGCCAGCTCACCCCGAACGGCCGGGCCTAACCCCAATGAGCAGTTCTTC. Translated: CASSPRTAGPNPNEQFF.

The rearrangement uses TRBV5-1 and TRBJ1-1; no reliable D call. Trimming cost V 2 bases and J 3 bases, with 8 bases left between them. Germline loops: CDR1 SGHRS, CDR2 YFSETQ. The CDR3 sequence is 13 residues long. CDR3 in amino acids: CASSFLGYTEAFF. CDR3 DNA: TGCGCCAGCAGCTTCTTAGGGTACACTGAAGCTTTCTTT.

J is TRBJ2-6 and V is TRBV6-5; no clear D gene. V was trimmed by 7 bases and J by 0 bases, leaving 10 bases between them. This CDR3 region has 15 residues. Per the germline V gene, CDR1 is MNHEY and CDR2 is SVGAGI. The CDR3 DNA is TGTGCCAGCACCATTCTTGGCTCTGGGGCCAACGTCCTGACTTTC. Translated, it gives CASTILGSGANVLTF.

V is TRBV11-2 and J is TRBJ2-7, with 8 bases lining up with TRBD1. This CDR3 is 17 amino acids long. The V and J ends lost 2 bases and 5 bases, in that order; junction bases with no gene match: 14. Per germline, CDR1 SGHAT and CDR2 FQNNGV. CDR3 coding DNA: TGTGCCAGCAGCTTAAGGGCGTTAGGGACAGGTGGCCACGAGCAGTACTTC. Its protein product is CASSLRALGTGGHEQYF.

This clone has more than one count but fewer than ten. This chain joins TRBV30 and TRBJ1-3; unclear D gene. The germline gives CDR1 GTSNPN, CDR2 SVGIG (reference sequence). Trimming shortened V by 8 bases and J by 0 bases, and 20 bases separated the two germline ends. CDR3 length: 16 residues. The CDR3 DNA follows: TGTGCCCAGATTACAGCGGCGAGTGGCTCTGGAAACACCATATATTTT. Translation gives CAQITAASGSGNTIYF.